This T cell receptor (beta chain) originates from a study of glioma-infiltrating T cells after dendritic cell vaccination listed by TCRdb under 2016. With respect to the entire study: Of the approximately 15 glioblastoma patients in the cohort, all drawn from Phase I and II dendritic cell vaccination trials, 9 were newly diagnosed and 6 had recurrent disease. Autologous tumor lysate-pulsed dendritic cell vaccination was administered to the patients between 2003 and 2012. To make the vaccine, monocyte-derived dendritic cells were cultured for approximately 7 days with IL-4 and GM-CSF and then pulsed overnight with autologous tumor lysate. Patients received three intradermal dendritic cell vaccine injections at biweekly intervals in the arm below the axilla. In glioblastoma patients vaccinated with dendritic cells, deep sequencing of TCR beta CDR3 regions served to measure tumor-infiltrating lymphocyte content and to compare repertoires between tumor and blood. Survival after dendritic cell vaccination was correlated with TCR sequencing metrics such as TIL content and the overlap between tumor and blood repertoires. What the research found in general, with its limitations: The response model built on TCR overlap across three groups was characterized as speculative, with prospective validation still needed. Higher estimated pretreatment TIL content predicted longer time to progression and overall survival after dendritic cell vaccination. The cohort was small and heterogeneous, with few patients having full blood and tumor sets and even fewer initial-recurrent tumor pairs. TCR clonality showed no direct relationship with survival, which suggests that a diverse polyclonal response may matter.

On this clone itself: Which antigen it targets is not known. Per-base quality was not reported, and no clone a single base away is much larger than it.

Patients were selected on the basis of adequate residual fresh-frozen tumor tissue and more than two years of available survival data. None of the glioblastoma patients carried an isocitrate dehydrogenase mutation, although molecular status otherwise varied. PBMC were collected before vaccination, two weeks after the third vaccination, and at tumor progression if tumor progression occurred. The Qiagen DNeasy Blood extraction Kit was used for extraction of genomic DNA. The germline V gene supplies CDR1 SNHLY and CDR2 FYNNEI. Taken from cysteine to phenylalanine, the CDR3 has 16 residues. Solely the CDR3 DNA is kept, with 48 bases framed from the first base. V lost 0 bases and J lost 7 bases; the stretch between them is 19 bases long. Using the immunoSEQ assay, TCRB CDR3 regions were amplified from 2 micrograms of genomic DNA, or from all available DNA when less than that was on hand. The multiplex PCR relied on 60 forward primers for TCR V beta segments and 13 reverse primers for J beta segments. To estimate reads per starting template, synthetic control templates were spiked into each sample at limiting dilution. Sequencing produced 87 bp reads on the Illumina HiSeq System. On the authors' methods: PCR and sequencing errors were removed by merging closely related sequences with a nearest neighbor algorithm. TCR overlap was defined as the percentage of unique tumor TCR beta sequences that were also present in the same patient's peripheral blood. The clones in this table, taken by TCRdb from immuneACCESS, are in-frame only. Not every clone is retained; where verified, under half of the shortfall comes from an unresolved V gene, and the cause of the rest is unknown. V and J calls and clone size are those listed in that table; D and trimming were worked out from the DNA. Within this sample are 80,000 to 100,000 clones, with over 60% of them counted one time only. The leading ten clones occupy under 7% of the sample.

The sample here was blood, taken before dendritic cell vaccination. The sequence came from a human donor with glioblastoma. This chain is built from TRBV2 and TRBJ2-7; no D gene can be assigned with confidence. In nucleotides, the sequence is TGTGCCAGCAGTGAAGCGGTGCTCCTCTACGAGTCGGAGCAGTACTTC. It translates as CASSEAVLLYESEQYF.